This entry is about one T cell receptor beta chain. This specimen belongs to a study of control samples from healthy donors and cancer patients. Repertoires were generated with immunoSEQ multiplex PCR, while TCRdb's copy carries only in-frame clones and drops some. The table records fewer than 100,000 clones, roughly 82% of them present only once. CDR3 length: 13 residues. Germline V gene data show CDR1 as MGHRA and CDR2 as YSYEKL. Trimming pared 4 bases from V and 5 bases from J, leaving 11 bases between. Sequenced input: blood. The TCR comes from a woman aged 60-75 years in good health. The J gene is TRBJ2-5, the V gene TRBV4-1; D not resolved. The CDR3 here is CASSRGPRETQYF. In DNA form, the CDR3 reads TGCGCCAGCAGCCGCGGACCGAGGGAGACCCAGTACTTC.